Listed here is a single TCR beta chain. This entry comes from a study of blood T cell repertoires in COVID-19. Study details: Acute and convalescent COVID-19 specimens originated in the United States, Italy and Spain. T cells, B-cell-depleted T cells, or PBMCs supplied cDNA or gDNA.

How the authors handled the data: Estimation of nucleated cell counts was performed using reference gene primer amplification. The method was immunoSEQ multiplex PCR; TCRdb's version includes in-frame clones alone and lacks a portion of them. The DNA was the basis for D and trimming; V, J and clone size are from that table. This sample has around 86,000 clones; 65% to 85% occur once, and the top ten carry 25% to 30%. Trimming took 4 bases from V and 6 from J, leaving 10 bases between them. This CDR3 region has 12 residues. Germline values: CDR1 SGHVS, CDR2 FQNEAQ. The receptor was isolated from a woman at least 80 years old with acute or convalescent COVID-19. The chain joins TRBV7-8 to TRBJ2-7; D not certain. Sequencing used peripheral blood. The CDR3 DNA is TGTGCCAGCAGCTCCCGGAGTGGCGAGCAGTACTTC. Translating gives CASSSRSGEQYF.